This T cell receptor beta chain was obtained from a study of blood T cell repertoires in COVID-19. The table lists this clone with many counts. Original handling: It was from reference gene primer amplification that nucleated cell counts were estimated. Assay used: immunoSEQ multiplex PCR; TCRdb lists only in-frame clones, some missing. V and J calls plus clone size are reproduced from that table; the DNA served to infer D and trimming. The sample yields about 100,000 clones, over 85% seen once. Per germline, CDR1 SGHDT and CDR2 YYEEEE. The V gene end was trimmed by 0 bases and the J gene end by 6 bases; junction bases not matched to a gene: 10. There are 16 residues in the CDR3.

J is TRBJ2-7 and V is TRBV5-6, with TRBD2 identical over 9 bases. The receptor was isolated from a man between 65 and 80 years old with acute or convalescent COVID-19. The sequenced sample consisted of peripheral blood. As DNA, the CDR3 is TGTGCCAGCAGCTTGGTAGCGGGAGTGGATTTTGGCGAGCAGTACTTC. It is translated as CASSLVAGVDFGEQYF.